A single sample gave rise to the 15 T cell receptor beta chains below, sequenced in a study of T cell responses to AZD1222 COVID-19 vaccine. TCRdb's table, derived via immunoSEQ multiplex PCR, lists solely in-frame clones and lacks some. The sample has around 130,000 clones; around nine tenths are singletons. Sequenced here: peripheral blood, sampled on day 0 of AZD1222 vaccination. Receptor source: an adult in good health.

The chain is built from TRBV11-2 and TRBJ2-7; 7 nucleotides align to TRBD1. There are 16 residues in the CDR3. Germline trimming cut 6 bases from V and 2 bases from J; bases unmatched to any gene: 13. Per germline, CDR1 SGHAT and CDR2 FQNNGV. The CDR3 sequence: CASRHPFGTDPYEQYF. The CDR3 nucleotides read TGTGCCAGCAGACACCCCTTTGGGACAGATCCCTACGAGCAGTACTTC.

V usage is TRBV5-6 and J usage is TRBJ2-7; TRBD1 agrees at 10 bases. The V gene end was trimmed by 4 bases and the J gene end by 3 bases; junction bases not matched to a gene: 7. The CDR3 length is 15 residues. In germline, CDR1 is SGHDT, CDR2 YYEEEE. CDR3 nucleotides: TGTGCCAGCAGCGGAGGGACAGGGGAATACTACGAGCAGTACTTC. This gives the protein CASSGGTGEYYEQYF. The whole variable domain, filled in from reference TRBV5-6 and TRBJ2-7, reads DAGVTQSPTHLIKTRGQQVTLRCSPKSGHDTVSWYQQALGQGPQFIFQYYEEEERQRGNFPDRFSGHQFPNYSSELNVNALLLGDSALYLCASSGGTGEYYEQYFGPGTRLTVT.

The rearrangement uses TRBV7-2 and TRBJ1-1, with TRBD1 as a possible D gene (6 bases). The CDR3 extends over 13 amino acids. V was cut by 5 bases and J by 11 bases, with 18 bases left in between. Germline lookup yields CDR1 SGHTA and CDR2 FQGNSA. CDR3 loop: CASSPGVGRSAFF. DNA of the CDR3: TGTGCCAGCAGCCCAGGGGTTGGGAGATCGGCTTTCTTT.

V and J are TRBV5-4 and TRBJ2-3, with D uncertain. The CDR3 is 13 amino acids. Germline loops: CDR1 SGHNT, CDR2 YYREEE (reference sequence). V was pared by 7 bases and J by 0 bases, with 9 bases between. In nucleotides, the CDR3 is TGTGCCAGCGGCTCGGACAGCACAGATACGCAGTATTTT. It translates to CASGSDSTDTQYF.

The V call is TRBV7-2, the J call TRBJ1-1; 7 bases are a match to TRBD1. V was pared by 11 bases and J by 4 bases, with 7 bases of the junction left unmatched. Looked up from germline, CDR1 is SGHTA and CDR2 is FQGNSA. The length of the CDR3 is 12 residues. The CDR3 loop is CAAQGVSTEAFF. CDR3 DNA sequence: TGTGCCGCTCAGGGGGTGAGCACTGAAGCTTTCTTT.

V and J are TRBV7-2 and TRBJ2-4; maybe TRBD2 (6 bases). The CDR3 has 16 residues. V gave up 7 bases and J gave up 0 bases, with 16 bases separating them. In germline, CDR1 is SGHTA, CDR2 FQGNSA. The CDR3 bases are TGTGCCAGCATCTCGGGGCGGGACTTAGCCAAAAACATTCAGTACTTC. It specifies CASISGRDLAKNIQYF.

The chain couples TRBV15 to TRBJ2-7; 9 bases line up with TRBD2. The ends lost 0 bases at V and 0 bases at J; junction bases unmatched: 12. This CDR3 has 19 residues. CDR1 and CDR2 (germline): LNHNV, YYDKDF (reference sequence). The CDR3 is CATSRDKASGEPSSYEQYF. The CDR3 coding sequence is TGTGCCACCAGCAGAGATAAGGCTAGCGGGGAGCCTTCCTCCTACGAGCAGTACTTC.

The rearrangement links TRBV12-3 or TRBV12-4 to TRBJ1-2; tentatively, D is TRBD1 (5 bases). Trimming left V 5 bases short and J 3 bases short, with 10 bases between. This CDR3 is 13 amino acids long. The CDR3 loop is CASSPGGDYGYTF. Here the CDR3 DNA reads TGTGCCAGCAGTCCCGGGGGGGACTATGGCTACACCTTC.

This clone came up once. This chain uses TRBV21-1 with TRBJ2-2; the D segment call TRBD2 is taken from the table without a DNA check. TRBV21-1 is tagged as a pseudogene. The CDR3 loop spans 17 amino acids. CDR3 DNA sequence: TGTGCCAGCAGCGAGAGTCGGTGGCGGCCGAACACCGGGGAGCTGTTTTTT. This encodes CASSESRWRPNTGELFF.

The rearrangement joins TRBV5-1 to TRBJ2-5; TRBD2 matches at 8 bases. V was clipped by 4 bases and J by 1 base; unmatched bases: 6. Germline CDR1 SGHRS, CDR2 YFSETQ. There are 15 residues in the CDR3. CDR3 protein: CASSQTSAIQETQYF. The CDR3 DNA is TGCGCCAGCAGCCAGACTAGCGCCATCCAAGAGACCCAGTACTTC.

V usage is TRBV28 and J usage is TRBJ2-7; unclear D gene. The CDR3 contains 11 residues. Germline V lookup: CDR1 MDHEN, CDR2 SYDVKM. Trimming cost V 8 bases and J 1 base, with 6 bases left between them. The DNA of the CDR3 is TGTGCCAGCGGGGTTTCCTACGAGCAGTACTTC. It specifies CASGVSYEQYF.

The chain couples TRBV18 to TRBJ1-1, with TRBD1 matching 10 bases. The CDR3 sequence is 17 residues long. Germline loops: CDR1 KGHSH, CDR2 LQKENI. V was pared by 6 bases and J by 0 bases, with 10 bases of the junction left unmatched. The CDR3 here is CASSRGGTGVLNTEAFF. CDR3 nucleotides: TGTGCCAGCTCCCGCGGGGGGACAGGGGTTTTGAACACTGAAGCTTTCTTT.

The V gene is TRBV12-3 or TRBV12-4, the J gene TRBJ2-3; possible D gene TRBD1, 5 bases. Trimming shortened V by 5 bases and J by 11 bases, and 11 bases separated the two germline ends. This CDR3 spans 11 amino acids. CDR3 in DNA: TGTGCCAGCAGTCTTGACAGAGAGCAGTATTTT. Protein product: CASSLDREQYF.

The chain links TRBV6-5 to TRBJ1-1; 7 bases line up with TRBD1. The J segment lost 4 bases and the V segment lost 6 bases, leaving 8 bases of the junction unmatched. CDR1 and CDR2 from the germline V gene are MNHEY and SVGAGI. The CDR3 contains 14 residues. The CDR3: CASRNRGVSTEAFF. The CDR3 nucleotides read TGTGCCAGCAGAAACAGGGGAGTGAGCACTGAAGCTTTCTTT.

The J gene is TRBJ2-2, the V gene TRBV7-8, with 9 bases identical to TRBD2. Trimming cost V 3 bases and J 3 bases; bases outside gene matches: 5. The CDR3 totals 16 residues. The germline CDR1 and CDR2 sequences are SGHVS and FQNEAQ. The CDR3 spells CASSLRLAEDTGELFF. CDR3 coding DNA: TGTGCCAGCAGCTTGAGACTAGCGGAGGACACCGGGGAGCTGTTTTTT.